The 13 T cell receptor beta chains in this list originate from one sample, sequenced in a study of blood T cell repertoires in COVID-19. The table came from immunoSEQ multiplex PCR; TCRdb's copy has only in-frame clones and leaves some out. The repertoire consists of approximately 100,000 clones, with around 89% occurring once and the leading ten covering about a fifth. Sequenced input: peripheral blood. The receptors stem from a human donor with acute or convalescent COVID-19. The donor label of this sample is uncertain.

The rearrangement links TRBV12-3 or TRBV12-4 to TRBJ1-5; D possibly corresponds to TRBD1 (5 bases). The CDR3 is 13 amino acids. V lost 3 bases and J 7 bases, leaving 10 bases between the germline ends. CDR3 region: CASSLGGMQPQHF. CDR3 coding DNA: TGTGCCAGCAGTTTGGGGGGAATGCAGCCCCAGCATTTT.

This sequence joins TRBV7-2 and TRBJ1-4; D ambiguous. V dropped 2 bases and J dropped 4 bases, with 11 bases sitting between them. This CDR3 region has 15 residues. CDR1 is SGHTA and CDR2 is FQGNSA in the germline V gene. The CDR3 is CASSLRGQINEKLFF. The CDR3 region has the DNA TGTGCCAGCAGCTTAAGAGGGCAGATTAATGAAAAACTGTTTTTT.

The chain uses TRBV11-2 and TRBJ2-1; the match to TRBD2 covers 9 bases. There are 15 residues in the CDR3. V dropped 5 bases and J dropped 9; count of bases not matched to a gene: 11. Germline V gene sequence: CDR1 SGHAT, CDR2 FQNNGV. In nucleotides, the CDR3 is TGTGCCAGCAGCATGATAGCGGGGGCTTATAGTGAGCAGTTCTTC. Translating gives CASSMIAGAYSEQFF.

The rearrangement uses TRBV5-5 and TRBJ2-7; unclear D gene. V lost 2 bases to trimming and J lost 0 bases, with 9 bases between them. The germline V gene encodes CDR1 SGHKS and CDR2 YYEKEE (reference sequence). The CDR3 runs to 14 residues. CDR3: CASSFGADSYEQYF. DNA of the CDR3: TGTGCCAGCAGCTTTGGAGCAGACTCCTACGAGCAGTACTTC. Filled out from reference TRBV5-5 and TRBJ2-7, the complete variable domain reads DAGVTQSPTHLIKTRGQQVTLRCSPISGHKSVSWYQQVLGQGPQFIFQYYEKEERGRGNFPDRFSARQFPNYSSELNVNALLLGDSALYLCASSFGADSYEQYFGPGTRLTVT.

This clone appeared a single time. The chain links TRBV5-1 to TRBJ1-1; TRBD1 matches 7 bases. Germline V gives CDR1 SGHRS, CDR2 YFSETQ. This CDR3 is built from 16 residues. V lost 3 bases, J lost 0 bases, and 8 bases stayed unmatched. CDR3 DNA sequence: TGCGCCAGCAGCTACACGGACAGGCTCATGAACACTGAAGCTTTCTTT. This gives the protein CASSYTDRLMNTEAFF.

The chain employs TRBV6-2 or TRBV6-3 and TRBJ2-1; 8 nucleotides align to TRBD2. The CDR3 is 16 amino acids. V lost 2 bases to trimming and J lost 7 bases; unmatched junction nucleotides: 10. CDR1 and CDR2 (germline): MNHEY, SVGEGT. The CDR3 reads CASSYGTGTSANEQFF. The CDR3 coding sequence is TGTGCCAGCAGTTACGGCACCGGGACTAGTGCAAATGAGCAGTTCTTC.

This clone occurred once. The V call is TRBV12-3 or TRBV12-4, the J call TRBJ1-2; D unresolved. The length of the CDR3 is 12 residues. Trimming left V 4 bases short and J 3 bases short, with 6 bases between. The CDR3 is CASSWGDYGYTF. The CDR3 DNA is TGTGCCAGCAGTTGGGGAGACTATGGCTACACCTTC.

The chain joins TRBV19 to TRBJ1-1; TRBD1 is a possible D gene (5 bases). V was cut by 7 bases and J by 7 bases, with 16 bases left in between. Germline V gene data show CDR1 as LNHDA and CDR2 as SQIVND (reference sequence). The CDR3 has 13 amino acids. CDR3 coding DNA: TGTGCCAGTACCCAGGGAGGGCCCGGTGAAGCTTTCTTT. As protein: CASTQGGPGEAFF.

The chain joins TRBV19 to TRBJ1-1; 7 positions agree with TRBD1. Per the germline V gene, CDR1 is LNHDA and CDR2 is SQIVND (reference sequence). The CDR3 loop spans 16 amino acids. J lost 1 base, V lost 7 bases, and 12 bases had no gene match. The DNA of the CDR3 is TGTGCCAGTAAGCCTTGGGACAGCAGAACGAACACTGAAGCTTTCTTT. It encodes CASKPWDSRTNTEAFF.

Worth noting for this clone: One junction end does not reproduce the germline sequence, and a read error may be involved. The chain has TRBV5-4 and TRBJ2-1; the match to TRBD2 covers 12 bases. Germline-derived CDR1 and CDR2 are SGHNT and YYREEE (reference sequence). CDR3 length equals 17 residues. CDR3 coding DNA: TGTGCCCGCAGCTTGGGAGGGGCTAGCGGGGGGGTAGGTGAGCAGTTCTTC. This encodes CARSLGGASGGVGEQFF.

V and J are TRBV3-1 (or the pseudogene TRBV3-2) and TRBJ2-2; 7 nucleotides agree with TRBD2. The V gene end was trimmed by 3 bases and the J gene end by 15 bases; junction bases not matched to a gene: 7. CDR3 length: 12 residues. Germline assignment: CDR1 LGHDT and CDR2 YNNKEL (reference sequence). CDR3 nucleotide sequence: TGTGCCAGCAGCCATGCCTCCGGGAGGTTGTTTTTT. It yields the protein CASSHASGRLFF.

This clone was counted between two and nine times. The chain carries TRBV3-1 (or the pseudogene TRBV3-2) and TRBJ2-1; D is possibly TRBD1 (6 bases). The germline V gene has CDR1 LGHDT and CDR2 YNNKEL (reference sequence). The CDR3 is made up of 13 amino acids. Trimming pared 1 base from V and 6 bases from J, leaving 7 bases between. The CDR3 sequence is CASSQGTANEQFF. In DNA, the CDR3 is TGTGCCAGCAGCCAAGGGACAGCCAATGAGCAGTTCTTC.

V usage is TRBV2 and J usage is TRBJ2-2, with 16 bases that match TRBD2. CDR3 length: 16 amino acids. V lost 6 bases, J lost 6 bases, and 4 bases stayed unmatched. Germline CDR1 SNHLY, CDR2 FYNNEI. The CDR3 DNA reads as TGTGCCAGCAGGATTGGGACTAGCGGGAGGGCCGGGGAGCTGTTTTTT. This codes for CASRIGTSGRAGELFF.